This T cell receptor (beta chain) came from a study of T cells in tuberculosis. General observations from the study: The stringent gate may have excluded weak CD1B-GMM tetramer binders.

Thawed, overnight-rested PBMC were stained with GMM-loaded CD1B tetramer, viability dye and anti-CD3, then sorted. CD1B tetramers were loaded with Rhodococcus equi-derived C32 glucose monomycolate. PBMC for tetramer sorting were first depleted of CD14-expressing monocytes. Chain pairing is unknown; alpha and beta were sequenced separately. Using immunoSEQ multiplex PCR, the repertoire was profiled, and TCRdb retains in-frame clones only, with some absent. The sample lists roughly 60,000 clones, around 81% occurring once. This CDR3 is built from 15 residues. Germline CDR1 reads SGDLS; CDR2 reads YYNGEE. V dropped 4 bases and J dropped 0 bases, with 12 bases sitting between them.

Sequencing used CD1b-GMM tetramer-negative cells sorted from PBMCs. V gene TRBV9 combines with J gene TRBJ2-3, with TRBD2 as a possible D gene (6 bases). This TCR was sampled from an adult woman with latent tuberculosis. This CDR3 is CASSPGEISTDTQYF. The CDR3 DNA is TGTGCCAGCAGCCCGGGGGAGATTAGCACAGATACGCAGTATTTT.